This T cell receptor beta chain was captured by sequencing in a study of cytomegalovirus exposure and HLA in healthy donors. Primers for the PCR totalled 60 Vbeta and 13 Jbeta. Assay: immunoSEQ multiplex PCR; the TCRdb copy retains only in-frame clones and omits some. Altogether 130,000 to 150,000 clones are present, roughly 80% being singletons, with the ten largest covering around 3.9%. Study results and limitations: Later analysis found that TCR beta chains associated with HLA were more clonally expanded than other, equally common chains. A later analysis found that most CMV-associated TCR beta chains appeared HLA-restricted. TRBV6-2, TRBV6-3 and some other V segments were excluded as indistinguishable.

Germline-derived CDR1 and CDR2 are GTSNPN and SVGIG (reference sequence). The CDR3 has 14 amino acids. The junction had 3 bases not matched to a gene; V was cut back by 3 bases and J by 1 base. As for this clone: As yet, its antigen is unknown.

Participants comprised healthy donors of bone marrow. This sequence joins TRBV30 and TRBJ1-5, with 7 nucleotides matching TRBD1. The TCR originated in a man aged 40-49 years in good health and CMV-seropositive. Sequences were obtained from PBMCs. The DNA of the CDR3 is TGTGCCTGGAGCCGCAGGGGGAGCAATCAGCCCCAGCATTTT. The encoded protein is CAWSRRGSNQPQHF.